This is a list of T cell receptor beta chains from one sample in a study of cytomegalovirus exposure and HLA in healthy donors. Sequencing was performed with immunoSEQ multiplex PCR; in TCRdb, only in-frame clones are kept and a portion is missing. This repertoire shows fewer than 75,000 clones, roughly 71% found once; its top ten account for 9.5% to 15%. Sequences were obtained from PBMCs. These receptors all stem from a man between 65 and 80 years old in good health and CMV-seronegative. The CDR3 runs from the conserved cysteine through the conserved F or W. Each record gives: J gene, clone size, CDR3 length, D gene, V gene, CDR3 DNA, CDR3 protein. The D gene is left open where the match is weak. Expanded clones are given a class, and other clones once, few, many or no size at all.

J gene: TRBJ1-3; clone size: -; CDR3 length: 17; D gene: TRBD1; V gene: TRBV7-2; CDR3 DNA: TGTGCCAGCAGCTTATCTGGCACAGGGGGCGATGGAAACACCATATATTTT; CDR3 protein: CASSLSGTGGDGNTIYF
J gene: TRBJ2-2; clone size: once; CDR3 length: 14; D gene: -; V gene: TRBV4-3; CDR3 DNA: TGCGCCAGCAGCCAAGATCGGGGGGCAGGGGAGCTGTTTTTT; CDR3 protein: CASSQDRGAGELFF
J gene: TRBJ2-2; clone size: once; CDR3 length: 14; D gene: TRBD1; V gene: TRBV19; CDR3 DNA: TGTGCCAGTAAACAGGGGGCTTGGACCGGGGAGCTGTTTTTT; CDR3 protein: CASKQGAWTGELFF
J gene: TRBJ2-7; clone size: -; CDR3 length: 16; D gene: -; V gene: TRBV4-1; CDR3 DNA: TGCGCCAGCAGCCAAGGGAGGCAGGGGAAGGGCCACGAGCAGTACTTC; CDR3 protein: CASSQGRQGKGHEQYF
J gene: TRBJ2-3; clone size: -; CDR3 length: 18; D gene: -; V gene: TRBV7-8; CDR3 DNA: TGTGCCAGCAGCGTCCAGGAGGGCGTGGTCCAAAACACAGATACGCAGTATTTT; CDR3 protein: CASSVQEGVVQNTDTQYF
J gene: TRBJ2-2; clone size: -; CDR3 length: 15; D gene: TRBD1; V gene: TRBV9; CDR3 DNA: TGTGCCAGCAGCGTTTCCCAGGGGGTGGCCGGGGAGCTGTTTTTT; CDR3 protein: CASSVSQGVAGELFF
J gene: TRBJ1-4; clone size: few; CDR3 length: 14; D gene: TRBD1; V gene: TRBV5-1; CDR3 DNA: TGCGCCAGCACCTTCGGGACAGCTAATGAAAAACTGTTTTTT; CDR3 protein: CASTFGTANEKLFF
J gene: TRBJ2-3; clone size: -; CDR3 length: 16; D gene: TRBD2; V gene: TRBV7-2; CDR3 DNA: TGTGCCAGCAGCTTGGCCGGGACTAGCGGCACAGATACGCAGTATTTT; CDR3 protein: CASSLAGTSGTDTQYF
J gene: TRBJ2-7; clone size: once; CDR3 length: 15; D gene: TRBD1; V gene: TRBV7-2; CDR3 DNA: TGTGCCAGCAGCTCGGGGACAGGGGGCACCTACGAGCAGTACTTC; CDR3 protein: CASSSGTGGTYEQYF
J gene: TRBJ1-6; clone size: -; CDR3 length: 14; D gene: -; V gene: TRBV5-4; CDR3 DNA: TGTGCCAGCAGCTCATGGGCAGGCGATTCACCCCTCCACTTT; CDR3 protein: CASSSWAGDSPLHF
J gene: TRBJ1-6; clone size: -; CDR3 length: 14; D gene: -; V gene: TRBV7-2; CDR3 DNA: TGTGCCAGCACCTCCCGACAGGCGTATTCACCCCTCCACTTT; CDR3 protein: CASTSRQAYSPLHF
J gene: TRBJ1-1; clone size: -; CDR3 length: 17; D gene: -; V gene: TRBV13; CDR3 DNA: TGTGCCAGCAGCCAATCCACCGGGACACGACCCTCCACTGAAGCTTTCTTT; CDR3 protein: CASSQSTGTRPSTEAFF
J gene: TRBJ2-2; clone size: -; CDR3 length: 14; D gene: TRBD2; V gene: TRBV29-1; CDR3 DNA: TGCAGCGTTGCCGCGGGGGTGGTCACCGGGGAGCTGTTTTTT; CDR3 protein: CSVAAGVVTGELFF
J gene: TRBJ1-5; clone size: -; CDR3 length: 12; D gene: TRBD1; V gene: TRBV6-5; CDR3 DNA: TGTGCCAGCGCTCAGGGGGCCCAGCCCCAGCATTTT; CDR3 protein: CASAQGAQPQHF
J gene: TRBJ2-5; clone size: -; CDR3 length: 14; D gene: -; V gene: TRBV5-1; CDR3 DNA: TGCGCCAGCAGCTTGGTCGGACAGCAAGAGACCCAGTACTTC; CDR3 protein: CASSLVGQQETQYF
J gene: TRBJ2-3; clone size: -; CDR3 length: 17; D gene: TRBD1; V gene: TRBV9; CDR3 DNA: TGTGCCAGCAGCGTCACAGGGGGCGCGACGGGCACAGATACGCAGTATTTT; CDR3 protein: CASSVTGGATGTDTQYF
J gene: TRBJ1-1; clone size: -; CDR3 length: 13; D gene: -; V gene: TRBV30; CDR3 DNA: TGTGCCTGGTTCACCCCGGGGGGCACTGAAGCTTTCTTT; CDR3 protein: CAWFTPGGTEAFF
J gene: TRBJ1-4; clone size: -; CDR3 length: 15; D gene: -; V gene: TRBV28; CDR3 DNA: TGTGCCAGCAGTTTCTCGACAAGGGGAAATGAAAAACTGTTTTTT; CDR3 protein: CASSFSTRGNEKLFF
J gene: TRBJ2-7; clone size: -; CDR3 length: 15; D gene: TRBD2; V gene: TRBV7-2; CDR3 DNA: TGTGCCAGCAGCATCGGACTAGCGGAAACCTACGAGCAGTACTTC; CDR3 protein: CASSIGLAETYEQYF
J gene: TRBJ2-6; clone size: -; CDR3 length: 15; D gene: TRBD1; V gene: TRBV30; CDR3 DNA: TGTGCCTGGAGCCAGGGGGCGGACGGGGCCAACGTCCTGACTTTC; CDR3 protein: CAWSQGADGANVLTF
J gene: TRBJ2-1; clone size: -; CDR3 length: 15; D gene: TRBD1; V gene: TRBV5-1; CDR3 DNA: TGCGCCAGCAGCTTCCAGACAGGGGCCTACAATGAGCAGTTCTTC; CDR3 protein: CASSFQTGAYNEQFF
J gene: TRBJ2-3; clone size: once; CDR3 length: 16; D gene: TRBD2; V gene: TRBV5-4; CDR3 DNA: TGTGCCAGCAGCTCCGGACTAGACAAACCCACAGATACGCAGTATTTT; CDR3 protein: CASSSGLDKPTDTQYF
J gene: TRBJ2-3; clone size: -; CDR3 length: 15; D gene: -; V gene: TRBV2; CDR3 DNA: TGTGCCAGCAGTGAAGCGCGCGGGACTGGAGATACGCAGTATTTT; CDR3 protein: CASSEARGTGDTQYF
J gene: TRBJ1-2; clone size: -; CDR3 length: 13; D gene: -; V gene: TRBV28; CDR3 DNA: TGTGCCAGCAGTTTACCAGGGGTGGGCGGTTACACCTTC; CDR3 protein: CASSLPGVGGYTF
J gene: TRBJ1-2; clone size: -; CDR3 length: 17; D gene: -; V gene: TRBV4-1; CDR3 DNA: TGCGCCAGCAGCCCGATACTTAAGGACACCGAGGCTTATGGCTACACCTTC; CDR3 protein: CASSPILKDTEAYGYTF
J gene: TRBJ1-3; clone size: -; CDR3 length: 16; D gene: -; V gene: TRBV5-4; CDR3 DNA: TGTGCCAGCAGCTTCCGACAGGCTGCTGTTGGAAACACCATATATTTT; CDR3 protein: CASSFRQAAVGNTIYF
J gene: TRBJ2-3; clone size: -; CDR3 length: 15; D gene: -; V gene: TRBV7-2; CDR3 DNA: TGTGCCAGCAGCAGACTTTCAGACCTCACAGATACGCAGTATTTT; CDR3 protein: CASSRLSDLTDTQYF
J gene: TRBJ1-4; clone size: -; CDR3 length: 15; D gene: TRBD1; V gene: TRBV30; CDR3 DNA: TGTGCCTGGAGTCACTCCGGGACAGCTAATGAAAAACTGTTTTTT; CDR3 protein: CAWSHSGTANEKLFF
J gene: TRBJ2-1; clone size: -; CDR3 length: 16; D gene: -; V gene: TRBV11-3; CDR3 DNA: TGTGCCAGCAGCTTAGATCTCGGACAGGGAGGGAATGAGCAGTTCTTC; CDR3 protein: CASSLDLGQGGNEQFF
J gene: TRBJ2-5; clone size: -; CDR3 length: 15; D gene: -; V gene: TRBV28; CDR3 DNA: TGTGCCAGCAGTTCCCCCGGGATAAGTTCCCGGACCCAGTACTTC; CDR3 protein: CASSSPGISSRTQYF
J gene: TRBJ2-3; clone size: -; CDR3 length: 16; D gene: TRBD2; V gene: TRBV7-2; CDR3 DNA: TGTGCCAGCAGCTTAGTGAGGACTAGCGGAACAGATACGCAGTATTTT; CDR3 protein: CASSLVRTSGTDTQYF
J gene: TRBJ2-5; clone size: once; CDR3 length: 14; D gene: -; V gene: TRBV7-2; CDR3 DNA: TGTGCCAGCAGCTTAAGCTCGGGTAAAGAGACCCAGTACTTC; CDR3 protein: CASSLSSGKETQYF
J gene: TRBJ1-2; clone size: -; CDR3 length: 14; D gene: TRBD1; V gene: TRBV10-3; CDR3 DNA: TGTGCCATCAGTGAGGTTACAGGGGGTTCTGGCTACACCTTC; CDR3 protein: CAISEVTGGSGYTF
J gene: TRBJ1-6; clone size: -; CDR3 length: 13; D gene: -; V gene: TRBV13; CDR3 DNA: TGTGCCAGCAGCGCCGCAGGTAGATCACCCCTCCACTTT; CDR3 protein: CASSAAGRSPLHF
J gene: TRBJ1-4; clone size: -; CDR3 length: 15; D gene: -; V gene: TRBV7-9; CDR3 DNA: TGTGCCAGCAGCCCACGACAGGCTATAAATGAAAAACTGTTTTTT; CDR3 protein: CASSPRQAINEKLFF
J gene: TRBJ2-1; clone size: -; CDR3 length: 15; D gene: -; V gene: TRBV5-6; CDR3 DNA: TGTGCCAGCAGCTTGATCGGACAGATATACAATGAGCAGTTCTTC; CDR3 protein: CASSLIGQIYNEQFF
J gene: TRBJ2-7; clone size: once; CDR3 length: 16; D gene: TRBD2; V gene: TRBV7-8; CDR3 DNA: TGTGCCAGCAGCTTGACTAGCGGAGGGGCCTTAGGAGAGCAGTACTTC; CDR3 protein: CASSLTSGGALGEQYF
J gene: TRBJ2-3; clone size: -; CDR3 length: 17; D gene: TRBD1; V gene: TRBV27; CDR3 DNA: TGTGCCAGCAGTACGGACAGGGTTTGGTCTAGCACAGATACGCAGTATTTT; CDR3 protein: CASSTDRVWSSTDTQYF
J gene: TRBJ2-1; clone size: once; CDR3 length: 13; D gene: -; V gene: TRBV30; CDR3 DNA: TGTGCCTGGAGTCGCGAAACCTACAATGAGCAGTTCTTC; CDR3 protein: CAWSRETYNEQFF
J gene: TRBJ2-6; clone size: few; CDR3 length: 16; D gene: -; V gene: TRBV4-3; CDR3 DNA: TGCGCCAGCAGCCCTCAGACAGCTACAGGGGCCAACGTCCTGACTTTC; CDR3 protein: CASSPQTATGANVLTF
J gene: TRBJ2-1; clone size: once; CDR3 length: 13; D gene: -; V gene: TRBV19; CDR3 DNA: TGTGCCAGTAGTATAAGGGGGATGGATGAGCAGTTCTTC; CDR3 protein: CASSIRGMDEQFF
J gene: TRBJ1-5; clone size: -; CDR3 length: 12; D gene: -; V gene: TRBV7-9; CDR3 DNA: TGTTCCAGCAGCTTAGGCGGCGGGCCCCAGCATTTT; CDR3 protein: CSSSLGGGPQHF
J gene: TRBJ2-7; clone size: -; CDR3 length: 14; D gene: TRBD1; V gene: TRBV19; CDR3 DNA: TGTGCCAGTAGCTCGACAGGGCTACCCTACGAGCAGTACTTC; CDR3 protein: CASSSTGLPYEQYF
J gene: TRBJ2-5; clone size: few; CDR3 length: 15; D gene: TRBD1; V gene: TRBV2; CDR3 DNA: TGTGCCAGCAGTGAACAGGGACAGTACCAAGAGACCCAGTACTTC; CDR3 protein: CASSEQGQYQETQYF
J gene: TRBJ2-7; clone size: -; CDR3 length: 14; D gene: TRBD2; V gene: TRBV7-2; CDR3 DNA: TGTGCCAGCAGCACTAGCGGGGGGGGCTACGAGCAGTACTTC; CDR3 protein: CASSTSGGGYEQYF
J gene: TRBJ2-2; clone size: once; CDR3 length: 16; D gene: TRBD2; V gene: TRBV5-6; CDR3 DNA: TGTGCCAGCAGCCATGATAGCGGGGTGAACACCGGGGAGCTGTTTTTT; CDR3 protein: CASSHDSGVNTGELFF
J gene: TRBJ2-5; clone size: -; CDR3 length: 16; D gene: -; V gene: TRBV27; CDR3 DNA: TGTGCCAGCAGTTTATCGTCGCGGTCAGGGCTGGAGACCCAGTACTTC; CDR3 protein: CASSLSSRSGLETQYF
J gene: TRBJ2-7; clone size: -; CDR3 length: 14; D gene: -; V gene: TRBV5-5; CDR3 DNA: TGTGCCAGCAAAACGGCCGGGGTAGGCTACGAGCAGTACTTC; CDR3 protein: CASKTAGVGYEQYF
J gene: TRBJ2-1; clone size: -; CDR3 length: 13; D gene: -; V gene: TRBV7-9; CDR3 DNA: TGTGCCAGCACCGGAGCCGTGGGTAATGAGCAGTTCTTC; CDR3 protein: CASTGAVGNEQFF
J gene: TRBJ2-7; clone size: -; CDR3 length: 17; D gene: TRBD2; V gene: TRBV9; CDR3 DNA: TGTGCCAGCAGCCTAGGGGACGGGAGGGCCCGTTTCTACGAGCAGTACTTC; CDR3 protein: CASSLGDGRARFYEQYF
J gene: TRBJ2-7; clone size: -; CDR3 length: 15; D gene: TRBD2; V gene: TRBV5-1; CDR3 DNA: TGCGCCAGCAGCTTCAGCGGGAGGGAAAGATACGAGCAGTACTTC; CDR3 protein: CASSFSGRERYEQYF
J gene: TRBJ2-1; clone size: -; CDR3 length: 15; D gene: -; V gene: TRBV1; CDR3 DNA: TGCACCAGCAGCCCTCTAGCGGGAGGACGGTTAGGGCAGTTCTTC; CDR3 protein: CTSSPLAGGRLGQFF
J gene: TRBJ2-3; clone size: -; CDR3 length: 12; D gene: TRBD1; V gene: TRBV29-1; CDR3 DNA: TGCAGCGGACAGGGGTCCACAGATACGCAGTATTTT; CDR3 protein: CSGQGSTDTQYF
J gene: TRBJ1-2; clone size: -; CDR3 length: 13; D gene: -; V gene: TRBV27; CDR3 DNA: TGTGCCAGCAGTTTCAGGGCTGGCTATGGCTACACCTTC; CDR3 protein: CASSFRAGYGYTF
J gene: TRBJ2-7; clone size: once; CDR3 length: 15; D gene: TRBD1; V gene: TRBV5-1; CDR3 DNA: TGCGCCAGCAGCTTAGTATTCCAGGGGGCCTACGAGCAGTACTTC; CDR3 protein: CASSLVFQGAYEQYF
J gene: TRBJ2-3; clone size: once; CDR3 length: 13; D gene: -; V gene: TRBV10-3; CDR3 DNA: TGTGCCACAAGGTGGGGGGTCACAGATACGCAGTATTTT; CDR3 protein: CATRWGVTDTQYF
J gene: TRBJ2-7; clone size: -; CDR3 length: 15; D gene: TRBD2; V gene: TRBV7-8; CDR3 DNA: TGTGCCAGCAGCAAGAGCGGGGGTAACTCCTACGAGCAGTACTTC; CDR3 protein: CASSKSGGNSYEQYF
J gene: TRBJ2-2; clone size: -; CDR3 length: 15; D gene: -; V gene: TRBV6-1; CDR3 DNA: TGTGCCAGCAGCCTCTCTACTCCGAACACCGGGGAGCTGTTTTTT; CDR3 protein: CASSLSTPNTGELFF
J gene: TRBJ2-5; clone size: -; CDR3 length: 15; D gene: -; V gene: TRBV7-2; CDR3 DNA: TGTGCCAGCAGCTCACCGACTAGTTTTCCAGAGACCCAGTACTTC; CDR3 protein: CASSSPTSFPETQYF